The next 3 T cell receptor beta chains were all read from a single sample in a study of blood T cell repertoires in COVID-19 (dated by TCRdb to about 2020). The protocol used for the library was the immunoSEQ multiplex PCR assay. What TCRdb holds here is the immuneACCESS table cut down to in-frame rearrangements. Part of the clones is not present; checked against another copy, under half of the missing clones reflect an unresolved V gene, and the others are unexplained. The sample contains some 290,000 clones, about four fifths of them found a single time. The ten largest clones take up 2.5% to 3% of the sample. The specimen was peripheral blood. These receptors were obtained from an older woman with active or convalescent COVID-19.

The chain has TRBV4-2 and TRBJ2-7, with a possible D match to TRBD2 (5 bases). The CDR3 is 13 amino acids. Per germline, CDR1 LGHNA and CDR2 YNFKEQ. V was clipped by 6 bases and J by 1 base, with 10 bases between them. CDR3 in DNA: TGTGCCAGCAGGGGAGCAGATTCCTACGAGCAGTACTTC. It encodes CASRGADSYEQYF.

The J gene is TRBJ1-1, the V gene TRBV2; possible D gene TRBD1, 6 bases. The CDR3 extends over 18 amino acids. Germline V lookup: CDR1 SNHLY, CDR2 FYNNEI. V was clipped by 7 bases and J by 3 bases, with 27 bases between them. The CDR3 reads CASTHPGQRSVEDTEAFF. CDR3 nucleotide sequence: TGTGCCAGCACCCACCCAGGACAGCGCTCAGTCGAGGACACTGAAGCTTTCTTT.

The rearrangement uses TRBV19 and TRBJ1-2; 7 bases fit TRBD1. Losses at the gene ends were 5 bases for V and 8 bases for J; bases not matched to a gene: 5. The length of the CDR3 is 12 residues. Looked up from germline, CDR1 is LNHDA and CDR2 is SQIVND (reference sequence). CDR3 in DNA: TGTGCCAGTAGTCTGACAGGGCACGGCTACACCTTC. This gives the protein CASSLTGHGYTF. The full variable domain, rest sourced from reference TRBV19 and TRBJ1-2, is DGGITQSPKYLFRKEGQNVTLSCEQNLNHDAMYWYRQDPGQGLRLIYYSQIVNDFQKGDIAEGYSVSREKKESFPLTVTSAQKNPTAFYLCASSLTGHGYTFGSGTRLTVV.